This T cell receptor (beta chain) was recorded in a study of T cell responses to AZD1222 COVID-19 vaccine. Study-wide context: Timing groups of about 4 and about 12 weeks for second doses were pooled.

Germline CDR1 is SGHVS and CDR2 is FQNEAQ. The J segment lost 7 bases and the V segment lost 4 bases, leaving 7 bases of the junction unmatched. The CDR3 spans 16 residues. The method was immunoSEQ multiplex PCR; TCRdb's version includes in-frame clones alone and lacks a portion of them. The sample has some 140,000 clones; approximately 93% are singletons. The J gene is TRBJ2-1, the V gene TRBV7-8, with 13 bases lining up with TRBD2. Sequenced material: peripheral blood, taken on day 0 of AZD1222 vaccination. This clonotype was sampled from an adult in good health. The CDR3 nucleotides read TGTGCCAGCAGCTCGCGACTAGCGGGAGGTCGGAATGAGCAGTTCTTC. Translated: CASSSRLAGGRNEQFF.